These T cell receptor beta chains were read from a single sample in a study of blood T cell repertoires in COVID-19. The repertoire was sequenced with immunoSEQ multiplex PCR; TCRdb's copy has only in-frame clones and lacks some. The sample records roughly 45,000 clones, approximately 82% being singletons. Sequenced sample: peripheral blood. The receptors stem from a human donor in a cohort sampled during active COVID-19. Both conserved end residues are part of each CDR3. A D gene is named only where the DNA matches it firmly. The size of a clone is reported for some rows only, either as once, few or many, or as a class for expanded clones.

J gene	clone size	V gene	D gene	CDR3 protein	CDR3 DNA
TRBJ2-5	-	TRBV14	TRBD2	CASSQLVAGGAETQYF	TGTGCCAGCAGCCAACTCGTCGCGGGGGGCGCAGAGACCCAGTACTTC
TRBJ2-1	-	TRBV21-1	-	CASSKARAEDNEQFF	TGTGCCAGCAGCAAAGCCAGAGCGGAAGACAATGAGCAGTTCTTC
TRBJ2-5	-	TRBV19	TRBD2	CASSKPGGETQYF	TGTGCCAGTAGTAAACCGGGGGGAGAGACCCAGTACTTC
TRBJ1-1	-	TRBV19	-	CASSLNRDTEAFF	TGTGCCAGTAGTCTTAACAGGGACACTGAAGCTTTCTTT
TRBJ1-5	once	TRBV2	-	CASSSQGLNQPQHF	TGTGCCAGCAGCTCTCAGGGGTTAAATCAGCCCCAGCATTTT
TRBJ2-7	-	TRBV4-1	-	CASSQAPGGYEQYF	TGCGCCAGCAGCCAAGCCCCCGGGGGCTACGAGCAGTACTTC
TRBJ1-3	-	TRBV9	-	CASSVDMNTIYF	TGTGCCAGCAGCGTAGATATGAACACCATATATTTT
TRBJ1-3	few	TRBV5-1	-	CASSLDGGYSGNTIYF	TGCGCCAGCAGCTTGGATGGGGGCTACTCTGGAAACACCATATATTTT
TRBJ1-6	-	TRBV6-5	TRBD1	CASSYSPGGASPLHF	TGTGCCAGCAGTTACTCCCCAGGGGGTGCTTCACCCCTCCACTTT
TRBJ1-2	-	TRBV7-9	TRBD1	CASSLGDRRNYGYTF	TGTGCCAGCAGCTTAGGGGACAGACGGAACTATGGCTACACCTTC
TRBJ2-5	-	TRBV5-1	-	CASSQGTQYQETQYF	TGCGCCAGCAGCCAGGGGACACAATATCAAGAGACCCAGTACTTC
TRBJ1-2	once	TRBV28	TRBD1	CASSLLTGPYGYTF	TGTGCCAGCAGTTTATTGACAGGGCCTTATGGCTACACCTTC
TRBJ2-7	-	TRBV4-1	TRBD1	CASSQDKEQGGYEQYF	TGCGCCAGCAGCCAAGATAAAGAACAGGGGGGCTACGAGCAGTACTTC
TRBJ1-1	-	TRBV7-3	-	CALHPGTPNTEAFF	TGTGCCCTCCACCCAGGAACCCCGAACACTGAAGCTTTCTTT
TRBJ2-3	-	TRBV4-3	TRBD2	CASSQITSGGGTQYF	TGCGCCAGCAGCCAGATTACTAGCGGGGGGGGTACGCAGTATTTT
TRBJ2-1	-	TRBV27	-	CASSLYSNSYNEQFF	TGTGCCAGCAGTTTGTACAGTAACTCCTACAATGAGCAGTTCTTC
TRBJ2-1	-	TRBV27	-	CASSPLFPYNEQFF	TGTGCCAGCAGCCCCCTTTTCCCTTACAATGAGCAGTTCTTC
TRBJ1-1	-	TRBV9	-	CASSVGSGGNTEAFF	TGTGCCAGCAGCGTAGGGAGCGGGGGGAACACTGAAGCTTTCTTT
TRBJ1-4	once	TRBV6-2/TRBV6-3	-	CASSSHGLREKLFF	TGTGCCAGCAGTTCCCACGGACTGAGAGAAAAACTGTTTTTT
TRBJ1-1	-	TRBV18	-	CASSPGQMNTEAFF	TGTGCCAGCTCACCAGGGCAGATGAACACTGAAGCTTTCTTT
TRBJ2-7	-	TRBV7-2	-	CASSLGGVGYEQYF	TGTGCCAGCAGCTTAGGGGGGGTTGGCTACGAGCAGTACTTC
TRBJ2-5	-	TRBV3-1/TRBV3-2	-	CASSQSSGTQYF	TGTGCCAGCAGCCAATCAAGCGGGACCCAGTACTTC
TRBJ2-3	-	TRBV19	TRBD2	CASSSPGGSGGNTQYF	TGTGCCAGTAGTTCACCAGGGGGTAGCGGGGGGAATACGCAGTATTTT
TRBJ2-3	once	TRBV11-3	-	CASSSGTDTQYF	TGTGCCAGCAGCTCAGGGACAGATACGCAGTATTTT
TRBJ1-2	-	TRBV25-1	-	CASSEALTGIYGYTF	TGTGCCAGCAGTGAAGCCCTAACAGGGATCTATGGCTACACCTTC
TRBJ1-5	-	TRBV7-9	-	CASSLGPGNQPQHF	TGTGCCAGCAGCTTGGGGCCAGGAAATCAGCCCCAGCATTTT
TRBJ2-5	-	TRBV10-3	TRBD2	CAISESSGGPQETQYF	TGTGCCATCAGTGAGTCGAGCGGGGGTCCCCAAGAGACCCAGTACTTC
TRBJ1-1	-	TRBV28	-	CASSQGTGPEAFF	TGTGCCAGCAGCCAAGGTACAGGCCCTGAAGCTTTCTTT
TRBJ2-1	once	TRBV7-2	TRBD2	CASSLAGAYNEQFF	TGTGCCAGCAGCTTGGCGGGGGCCTACAATGAGCAGTTCTTC
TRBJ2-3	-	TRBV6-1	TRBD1	CASSEVGTGFTDTQYF	TGTGCCAGCAGTGAAGTGGGGACAGGGTTCACAGATACGCAGTATTTT
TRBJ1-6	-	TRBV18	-	CASSSTQGINSPLHF	TGTGCCAGCTCCTCTACCCAGGGTATCAATTCACCCCTCCACTTT
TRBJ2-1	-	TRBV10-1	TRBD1	CASSGTQGASYNEQFF	TGCGCCAGCAGTGGGACTCAGGGGGCTTCCTACAATGAGCAGTTCTTC
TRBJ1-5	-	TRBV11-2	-	CASSPGRGYSNQPQHF	TGTGCCAGCAGCCCCGGCAGGGGCTATAGCAATCAGCCCCAGCATTTT
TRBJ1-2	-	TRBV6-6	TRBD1	CASSRGQGVNYGYTF	TGTGCCAGCAGCCGGGGACAGGGGGTGAACTATGGCTACACCTTC
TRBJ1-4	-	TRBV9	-	CASRREVNEKLFF	TGTGCCAGCAGACGGGAGGTAAATGAAAAACTGTTTTTT
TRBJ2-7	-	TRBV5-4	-	CASSLPNPEGHEQYF	TGTGCCAGCAGCTTGCCCAATCCAGAGGGCCACGAGCAGTACTTC
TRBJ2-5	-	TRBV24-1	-	CATSDDSQETQYF	TGTGCCACCAGTGACGACTCCCAAGAGACCCAGTACTTC
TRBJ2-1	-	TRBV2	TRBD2	CASSLGGGANNEQFF	TGTGCCAGCAGTCTCGGCGGGGGGGCTAATAATGAGCAGTTCTTC
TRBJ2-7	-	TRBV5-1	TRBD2	CASSLGGERGTYEQYF	TGCGCCAGCAGCCTTGGGGGAGAGCGGGGGACCTACGAGCAGTACTTC
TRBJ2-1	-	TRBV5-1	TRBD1	CASSLGQGANNEQFF	TGCGCCAGCAGCTTAGGACAGGGCGCCAACAATGAGCAGTTCTTC
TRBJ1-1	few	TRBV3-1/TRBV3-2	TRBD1	CASSQEPDRVGTEAFF	TGTGCCAGCAGCCAAGAGCCGGACAGGGTGGGCACTGAAGCTTTCTTT
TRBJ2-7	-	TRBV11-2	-	CASSVGRGSAYEQYF	TGTGCCAGCAGCGTGGGGAGGGGGTCCGCCTACGAGCAGTACTTC
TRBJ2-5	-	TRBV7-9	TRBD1	CASSSIGQAGETQYF	TGTGCCAGCAGCTCCATTGGACAGGCTGGAGAGACCCAGTACTTC
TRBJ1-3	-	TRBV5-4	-	CASSFRGGSGNTIYF	TGTGCCAGCAGCTTTAGGGGTGGCTCTGGAAACACCATATATTTT
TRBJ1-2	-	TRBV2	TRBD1	CASSAWTGTNYGYTF	TGTGCCAGCAGTGCCTGGACAGGGACTAACTATGGCTACACCTTC
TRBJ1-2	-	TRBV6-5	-	CAPREGKYGYTF	TGTGCCCCCAGGGAGGGGAAGTATGGCTACACCTTC
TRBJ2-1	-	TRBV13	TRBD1	CASSEGTAIRYNEQFF	TGTGCCAGCAGCGAAGGGACAGCGATAAGATACAATGAGCAGTTCTTC
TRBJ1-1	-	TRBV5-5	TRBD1	CASSPTGVETEAFF	TGTGCCAGCAGCCCGACAGGGGTTGAAACTGAAGCTTTCTTT
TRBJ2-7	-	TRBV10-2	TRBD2	CASSERRGAHEQYF	TGCGCCAGCAGTGAGAGGCGGGGGGCCCACGAGCAGTACTTC
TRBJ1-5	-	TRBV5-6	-	CASSFGTHNQPQHF	TGTGCCAGCAGCTTCGGGACACATAATCAGCCCCAGCATTTT